This TCR beta chain was recorded in a study of metastatic and nonmetastatic thyroid tumors. On the study more broadly: For malignant and benign thyroid patients, tumor or nodule tissue and blood were the sources whose repertoires were compared. General study points: Malignant thyroid tumors reportedly exceeded benign nodules significantly in TCR beta diversity, with the difference appearing in blood and tumor.

TCRdb re-called clones via MiXCR from the PCR reads. This sample has 20,000 to 30,000 clones; roughly a fifth occur once, and the top ten carry under 9%. Germline V lookup: CDR1 LGHDT, CDR2 YNNKEL (reference sequence). The germline V and J ends were trimmed by 4 bases and 7 bases, with 4 bases remaining between them. This CDR3 is 11 amino acids long. Thyroid surgery had not been preceded by any treatment in any patient. This clone appeared many times. No antigen is known for it. The genes are TRBV3-1 and TRBJ2-2; D uncertain. Sequenced: blood. The sequence came from a female donor with papillary thyroid cancer or a benign thyroid nodule (not recorded which). Some clones in this sample may be carry-over from other donors' samples. The CDR3 protein is CASSRFGELFF. The CDR3 nucleotides read TGTGCCAGCAGCCGTTTCGGGGAGCTGTTTTTT.